This T cell receptor beta chain was found in a study of early T cells in non-severe SARS-CoV-2 infection. TCRdb reanalysed the 5' RACE reads using MiXCR and keeps one entry per CDR3 protein. The sample holds approximately 46,000 distinct CDR3 sequences; around a quarter are singletons and the top ten take around 4.6%. This clonotype was counted at least ten times. V lost 8 bases and J 4 bases, leaving 12 bases between the germline ends. CDR1 is SNHLY, CDR2 FYNNEI, per germline. This CDR3 is built from 12 residues. The TCR sequence derives from an adult who was a healthcare worker with PCR-confirmed SARS-CoV-2 infection or an uninfected control (not recorded which). Sequenced here: whole blood, sampled at baseline. V usage is TRBV2 and J usage is TRBJ2-7, with a tentative D call TRBD2 (5 bases). The CDR3 is CASWETRYEQYF. The CDR3 DNA sequence: TGTGCCAGCTGGGAGACTCGTTACGAGCAGTACTTC.